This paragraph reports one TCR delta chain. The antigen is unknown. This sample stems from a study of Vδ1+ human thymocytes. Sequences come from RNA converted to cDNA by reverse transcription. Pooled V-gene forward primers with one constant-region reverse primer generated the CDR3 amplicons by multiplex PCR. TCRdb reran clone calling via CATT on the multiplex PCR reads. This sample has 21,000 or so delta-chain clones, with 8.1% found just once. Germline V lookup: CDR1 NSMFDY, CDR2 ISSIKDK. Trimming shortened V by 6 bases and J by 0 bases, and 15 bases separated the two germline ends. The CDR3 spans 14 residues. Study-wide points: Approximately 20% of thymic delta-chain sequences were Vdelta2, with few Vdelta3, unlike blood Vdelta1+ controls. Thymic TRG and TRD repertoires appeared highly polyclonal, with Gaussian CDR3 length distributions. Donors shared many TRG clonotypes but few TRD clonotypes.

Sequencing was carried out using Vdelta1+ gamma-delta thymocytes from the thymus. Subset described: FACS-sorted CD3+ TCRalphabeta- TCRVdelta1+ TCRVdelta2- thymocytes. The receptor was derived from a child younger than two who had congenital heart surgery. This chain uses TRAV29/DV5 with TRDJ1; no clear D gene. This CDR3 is CAGTFGSYTDKLIF. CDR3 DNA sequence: TGTGCAGGGACTTTCGGTTCGTACACCGATAAACTCATCTTT.